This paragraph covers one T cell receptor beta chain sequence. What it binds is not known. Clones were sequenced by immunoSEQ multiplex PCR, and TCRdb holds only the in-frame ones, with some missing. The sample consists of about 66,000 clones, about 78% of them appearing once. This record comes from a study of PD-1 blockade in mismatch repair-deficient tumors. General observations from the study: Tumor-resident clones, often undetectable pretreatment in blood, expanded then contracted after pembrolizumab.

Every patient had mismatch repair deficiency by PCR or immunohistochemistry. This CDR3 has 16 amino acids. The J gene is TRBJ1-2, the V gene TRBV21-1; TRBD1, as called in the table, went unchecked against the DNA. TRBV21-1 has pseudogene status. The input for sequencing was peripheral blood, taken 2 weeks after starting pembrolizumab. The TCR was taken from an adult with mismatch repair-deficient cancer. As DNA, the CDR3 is TGTGCCAGCAGCAAGGGCTTCAGTAAAGCTAACTATGGCTACACCTTC. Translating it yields CASSKGFSKANYGYTF.